This passage covers 14 T cell receptor beta chains from one sample sequenced in a study of T cells after yellow fever vaccination. TCRdb independently ran MiXCR on the 5' RACE reads; one entry per CDR3 protein. The data contain 140,000 to 150,000 distinct CDR3 sequences, 5% to 8% of them singletons. The sample was CD4+ T cells sorted from PBMCs, taken 10 days after the yellow fever booster vaccination. These receptors were obtained from a man aged 30-40 years who received the YFV17D yellow fever vaccine.

As concerns this clonotype: This may be a read error, as it is one base from a much larger clone. The genes are TRBV5-1 and TRBJ2-3; a possible D gene is TRBD1 (6 bases). The CDR3 sequence is 15 residues long. The V end lost 4 bases, the J end lost 1 base, and 13 bases lay between the germline ends. Germline assignment: CDR1 SGHRS and CDR2 YFSETQ. The CDR3 bases are TGCGCCAGCAGCACAGGGATTGTCGGCACAGATACGCAGTATTTT. Protein sequence: CASSTGIVGTDTQYF.

This clonotype was recorded many times. This sequence joins TRBV20-1 and TRBJ1-4; possible D gene TRBD1, 5 bases. Germline V gives CDR1 DFQATT, CDR2 SNEGSKA (reference sequence). The CDR3 contains 15 residues. The V and J ends lost 6 bases and 2 bases respectively, with 16 bases between them. CDR3 sequence reads: CSAGEGPSTNEKLFF. CDR3 nucleotide sequence: TGCAGTGCCGGGGAGGGGCCTTCGACTAATGAAAAACTGTTTTTT.

The chain couples TRBV18 to TRBJ2-1; 7 bases align to TRBD2. CDR3 size: 15 residues. V lost 1 base and J lost 3; bases outside the gene matches: 3. Germline assignment: CDR1 KGHSH and CDR2 LQKENI. The CDR3 protein is CASSPLLADYNEQFF. In nucleotides, the CDR3 is TGTGCCAGCTCACCACTCCTAGCGGACTACAATGAGCAGTTCTTC.

This clonotype came up once. The chain combines TRBV10-1 with TRBJ2-1, with TRBD1 as a possible D gene (6 bases). The V and J ends lost 7 bases and 3 bases respectively, with 19 bases between them. This CDR3 is built from 16 residues. CDR1 and CDR2 (germline): WNHNN, SYGVQD (reference sequence). The CDR3 DNA reads TGCGCCAGCACCGTCAGGGACATGAGCTACTACAATGAGCAGTTCTTC. Translating it yields CASTVRDMSYYNEQFF.

This clonotype appeared many times. The V gene is TRBV10-3, the J gene TRBJ2-7; 8 bases line up with TRBD2. Germline CDR1 is ENHRY and CDR2 is SYGVKD. Trimming at V came to 0 bases and at J to 6 bases, leaving 7 bases not matched to a gene. The CDR3 extends over 15 amino acids. CDR3: CAISESSGSMGEQYF. CDR3 in DNA: TGTGCCATCAGTGAGTCGAGCGGGAGTATGGGCGAGCAGTACTTC.

This clonotype turned up a few times. This rearrangement joins TRBV7-2 to TRBJ2-7; D gene unclear. CDR3 size: 14 residues. V lost 1 base and J lost 6, with 13 bases in between. Germline CDR1 and CDR2: SGHTA and FQGNSA. CDR3 coding DNA: TGTGCCAGCAGCTTAGTTGGGGTGGATTTCGAGCAGTACTTC. Translation gives CASSLVGVDFEQYF.

This clonotype was counted ten times or more. The CDR3, as DNA: TGTGCCAGTAGTTTATCTGGGCTAGCGGGATCCAATGAGCAGTTCTTC. It yields the protein CASSLSGLAGSNEQFF. The chain carries TRBV19 and TRBJ2-1, with 9 bases fitting TRBD2. The germline gives CDR1 LNHDA, CDR2 SQIVND (reference sequence). Trimming took 5 bases from V and 6 from J; bases not matched to a gene: 11. This CDR3 is built from 16 residues.

This clonotype was counted at least ten times. The CDR3 DNA sequence: TGTGCCAGCAGCCCCGTGGGATCCTACGAGCAGTACTTC. This codes for CASSPVGSYEQYF. V is TRBV9 and J is TRBJ2-7; D unclear. CDR1 SGDLS and CDR2 YYNGEE come from the germline V gene. V was pared by 4 bases and J by 1 base, with 9 bases between. This CDR3 contains 13 residues.

There are a few counts of this clonotype. The chain combines TRBV11-2 with TRBJ2-6, with 7 bases matching TRBD2. The CDR3 extends over 18 amino acids. V was clipped by 9 bases and J by 0 bases; unmatched bases: 14. Germline V gene sequence: CDR1 SGHAT, CDR2 FQNNGV. The CDR3 coding sequence is TGTGCCAGTCCACGCGGTATCGGGGGGAGCTCTGGGGCCAACGTCCTGACTTTC. Amino acid sequence: CASPRGIGGSSGANVLTF. Full variable domain (remainder filled in from reference TRBV11-2 and TRBJ2-6): EAGVAQSPRYKIIEKRQSVAFWCNPISGHATLYWYQQILGQGPKLLIQFQNNGVVDDSQLPKDRFSAERLKGVDSTLKIQPAKLEDSAVYLCASPRGIGGSSGANVLTFGAGSRLTVL.

There are many counts of this clonotype. The V call is TRBV15, the J call TRBJ2-7, with 7 bases that match TRBD1. The V and J ends lost 5 bases and 6 bases, in that order; junction bases with no gene match: 7. Germline V gene lookup returns CDR1 LNHNV and CDR2 YYDKDF (reference sequence). The CDR3 sequence is 13 residues long. The CDR3 DNA is TGTGCCACCAGCTCCGACAGGGTTGGCGAGCAGTACTTC. Residues: CATSSDRVGEQYF.

This clonotype was seen repeatedly, ten times or more. The DNA for the CDR3 is TGTGCCAGCAGTCCCGTGGGCCTAGCCGTCGATGAGCAGTTCTTC. Its protein is CASSPVGLAVDEQFF. The rearrangement uses TRBV12-3 or TRBV12-4 and TRBJ2-1, with D perhaps matching TRBD2 (5 bases). Trimming pared 5 bases from V and 8 bases from J, leaving 19 bases between. The CDR3 loop spans 15 amino acids.

This clonotype was seen repeatedly, ten times or more. V gene TRBV20-1 combines with J gene TRBJ2-1, with 9 bases that match TRBD2. The germline CDR1 and CDR2 sequences are DFQATT and SNEGSKA (reference sequence). The CDR3 is 19 amino acids. J lost 3 bases, V lost 2 bases, and 17 bases had no gene match. This chain's CDR3 is CSARTLWREGRSIYNEQFF. DNA for the CDR3: TGCAGTGCTAGAACCCTCTGGCGGGAGGGCCGGTCCATCTACAATGAGCAGTTCTTC.

The rearrangement links TRBV11-3 to TRBJ2-1; TRBD2 aligns across 7 bases. Germline-derived CDR1 and CDR2 are SGHNT and YENEEA. This CDR3 comprises 15 residues. The V gene end was trimmed by 5 bases and the J gene end by 5 bases; junction bases not matched to a gene: 9. The CDR3 nucleotides are TGTGCCAGCAGCCGAGGGCCTAGCGGTAACAATGAGCAGTTCTTC. Encoded protein: CASSRGPSGNNEQFF.

This clonotype was seen many times. This chain uses TRBV4-3 with TRBJ2-5, with 10 bases identical to TRBD2. Trimming cost V 0 bases and J 2 bases; bases outside gene matches: 6. The CDR3 is 17 amino acids. Per the germline V gene, CDR1 is LGHNA and CDR2 is YSLEER. The CDR3: CASSQDLRLAGQETQYF. As DNA, the CDR3 is TGCGCCAGCAGCCAAGATCTAAGACTAGCGGGTCAAGAGACCCAGTACTTC.